The 19 T cell receptor beta chains reported below all come from one sample, sequenced in a study of human T cells and chemical hapten exposure. The time point is: patch test 1, 2 weeks after DPC sensitization. As for treatment: therapeutic diphenylcyclopropenone sensitization with weekly scalp DPC. MiXCR, run by TCRdb on the RACE reads, gives a single entry per CDR3 protein. This table holds under 200,000 distinct CDR3 sequences, around 15% found once. The input for sequencing was whole blood, taken in connection with sensitization to the hapten diphenylcyclopropenone (DPC). The receptors were sampled from a woman aged 25 to 39 with alopecia areata. Some clones in this sample may be carry-over from other donors' samples.

This clonotype was seen ten or more times. The chain couples TRBV5-4 to TRBJ2-7; 8 bases map to TRBD2. J was trimmed by 5 bases and V by 1 base; bases with no gene match: 2. CDR1 is SGHNT, CDR2 YYREEE, per germline (reference sequence). The CDR3 is 13 amino acids. In nucleotides, the CDR3 is TGTGCCAGCAGCTTGAGCGGGAGTGACGAGCAGTACTTC. Translated, it gives CASSLSGSDEQYF. Full variable domain (missing parts from reference TRBV5-4 and TRBJ2-7): ETGVTQSPTHLIKTRGQQVTLRCSSQSGHNTVSWYQQALGQGPQFIFQYYREEENGRGNFPPRFSGLQFPNYSSELNVNALELDDSALYLCASSLSGSDEQYFGPGTRLTVT.

J is TRBJ1-1 and V is TRBV20-1; D unresolved. The CDR3 runs 14 residues. The V gene's germline CDR1 is DFQATT and CDR2 SNEGSKA (reference sequence). The V gene lost 3 bases and the J gene lost 5 bases, with 16 bases spanning the gap. CDR3 sequence (DNA): TGCAGTGCTAGCGCAGACGGCGGCTCGACTGAAGCTTTCTTT. Its protein product is CSASADGGSTEAFF.

This clonotype occurred a few times. CDR3 protein: CASQTGGQYTEAFF. The DNA of the CDR3 is TGTGCCAGCCAGACGGGAGGGCAGTACACTGAAGCTTTCTTT. The chain joins TRBV2 to TRBJ1-1; D remains ambiguous. V was clipped by 8 bases and J by 3 bases, with 16 bases between them. There are 14 residues in the CDR3. Germline assignment: CDR1 SNHLY and CDR2 FYNNEI. Combining the CDR3 with reference TRBV2 and TRBJ1-1 gives the whole variable domain EPEVTQTPSHQVTQMGQEVILRCVPISNHLYFYWYRQILGQKVEFLVSFYNNEISEKSEIFDDQFSVERPDGSNFTLKIRSTKLEDSAMYFCASQTGGQYTEAFFGQGTRLTVV.

There are many counts of this clonotype. The chain recombines TRBV11-3 with TRBJ2-2; D is perhaps TRBD2 (5 bases). V lost 5 bases and J 3 bases, leaving 13 bases between the germline ends. Germline V CDR1 and CDR2: SGHNT, YENEEA. The CDR3 sequence is 15 residues long. As DNA, the CDR3 is TGTGCCAGCAGCGCGGGCCCCGGGGACACCGGGGAGCTGTTTTTT. Translation gives CASSAGPGDTGELFF. The complete variable domain, with remaining parts taken from reference TRBV11-3 and TRBJ2-2, reads EAGVVQSPRYKIIEKKQPVAFWCNPISGHNTLYWYLQNLGQGPELLIRYENEEAVDDSQLPKDRFSAERLKGVDSTLKIQPAELGDSAVYLCASSAGPGDTGELFFGEGSRLTVL.

This clonotype occurred a few times. This chain connects TRBV12-3 or TRBV12-4 to TRBJ1-4; tentative D call: TRBD1 (6 bases). Trimming removed 1 base at V and 8 bases at J, with 14 bases between. This CDR3 has 15 residues. CDR3 bases: TGTGCCAGCAGTTTAGGTGTACAGGGCGTGGAAAAACTGTTTTTT. Amino acid sequence: CASSLGVQGVEKLFF.

This clonotype was seen many times. The rearrangement links TRBV3-1 to TRBJ2-1; no clear D. Trimming pared 1 base from V and 4 bases from J, leaving 5 bases between. The CDR3 runs 13 residues. CDR1 and CDR2 from the germline V gene are LGHDT and YNNKEL (reference sequence). The CDR3, as DNA: TGTGCCAGCAGCCAAGCCGTTTACAATGAGCAGTTCTTC. Protein product: CASSQAVYNEQFF.

The chain employs TRBV28 and TRBJ2-7; 8 bases agree with TRBD2. The CDR3 is 16 residues long. Germline V gene sequence: CDR1 MDHEN, CDR2 SYDVKM. V lost 4 bases and J lost 2; bases outside the gene matches: 10. CDR3 sequence (DNA): TGTGCCAGCAGTTGGTCCATCGCCGGGAGGGCCTACGAGCAGTACTTC. It yields the protein CASSWSIAGRAYEQYF.

This clonotype was seen many times. This chain connects TRBV5-4 to TRBJ2-3, with D unresolved. The CDR3 loop spans 10 amino acids. Germline lookup yields CDR1 SGHNT and CDR2 YYREEE (reference sequence). V was pared by 7 bases and J by 5 bases, with 5 bases between. This chain's CDR3 is CASSGDTQYF. The CDR3 DNA follows: TGTGCCAGCTCTGGAGATACGCAGTATTTT.

This chain links TRBV7-2 with TRBJ1-3, with a possible D match to TRBD1 (6 bases). V was clipped by 8 bases and J by 4 bases, with 15 bases between them. The CDR3 runs 14 residues. The germline gives CDR1 SGHTA, CDR2 FQGNSA. The CDR3 sequence is CASARQAPGNTIYF. CDR3 sequence (DNA): TGTGCCAGCGCTAGACAGGCACCCGGAAACACCATATATTTT.

V is TRBV7-9 and J is TRBJ2-1, with a possible D match to TRBD1 (5 bases). The CDR3 runs to 13 residues. Trimming took off 5 bases at V and 3 bases at J, with 8 bases between the two ends. Germline V CDR1 and CDR2: SEHNR, FQNEAQ (reference sequence). CDR3 DNA: TGTGCCAGCAGCCGAGACAGCTACAATGAGCAGTTCTTC. Protein: CASSRDSYNEQFF. The complete variable domain, with remaining parts taken from reference TRBV7-9 and TRBJ2-1, reads DTGVSQNPRHKITKRGQNVTFRCDPISEHNRLYWYRQTLGQGPEFLTYFQNEAQLEKSRLLSDRFSAERPKGSFSTLEIQRTEQGDSAMYLCASSRDSYNEQFFGPGTRLTVL.

This clonotype was seen a handful of times. CDR3 residues: CASSLQDVANYGYTF. The DNA for the CDR3 is TGCGCCAGCAGCTTACAGGACGTTGCTAACTATGGCTACACCTTC. The rearrangement uses TRBV5-1 and TRBJ1-2; a weak D match, TRBD1 (5 bases). V gave up 2 bases and J gave up 0 bases, with 11 bases separating them. CDR1 is SGHRS, CDR2 YFSETQ, per germline. CDR3 size: 15 residues.

This sequence joins TRBV12-3 or TRBV12-4 and TRBJ1-5; perhaps TRBD1 as D (6 bases). CDR3 length: 16 residues. The germline V and J ends were trimmed by 6 bases and 0 bases, with 15 bases remaining between them. CDR3 protein: CASSGRGGYSNQPQHF. The CDR3 nucleotides read TGTGCCAGCAGCGGCAGAGGGGGTTATAGCAATCAGCCCCAGCATTTT.

This clonotype was counted at least ten times. This chain joins TRBV12-3 or TRBV12-4 and TRBJ1-1, with unresolved D. The CDR3 runs to 12 residues. V lost 6 bases and J 11 bases, leaving 16 bases between the germline ends. CDR3 protein: CASSPERSLAFF. The CDR3 nucleotides read TGTGCCAGCAGCCCCGAGCGGTCTTTGGCTTTCTTT.

This clonotype was seen many times. The chain carries TRBV29-1 and TRBJ2-4; 9 positions match TRBD1. The CDR3 consists of 16 residues. J was trimmed by 3 bases and V by 6 bases; bases with no gene match: 12. CDR1 and CDR2 from the germline V gene are SQVTM and ANQGSEA. CDR3 in amino acids: CSVAKTGGLGKNIQYF. CDR3 nucleotides: TGCAGCGTCGCAAAAACAGGGGGCCTTGGCAAAAACATTCAGTACTTC. The variable domain in full, completed from reference TRBV29-1 and TRBJ2-4, reads SAVISQKPSRDICQRGTSLTIQCQVDSQVTMMFWYRQQPGQSLTLIATANQGSEATYESGFVIDKFPISRPNLTFSTLTVSNMSPEDSSIYLCSVAKTGGLGKNIQYFGAGTRLSVL.

J is TRBJ2-1 and V is TRBV30, with 11 bases aligning to TRBD2. Unmatched junction bases numbered 9, after V lost 1 base and J lost 7 bases. Germline V CDR1 and CDR2: GTSNPN, SVGIG (reference sequence). This CDR3 contains 16 residues. CDR3: CAWSAIAGGGLNEQFF. The CDR3 coding sequence is TGTGCCTGGAGTGCTATAGCGGGAGGGGGTTTGAATGAGCAGTTCTTC.

This clonotype came up a few times. This chain connects TRBV18 to TRBJ1-2; no clear D. CDR3 length equals 13 residues. V lost 6 bases, J lost 7 bases, and 15 bases lay in between. Germline values: CDR1 KGHSH, CDR2 LQKENI. As DNA, the CDR3 is TGTGCCAGCTCCCCCGGGTTCGGGGTTGGCTACACCTTC. It encodes CASSPGFGVGYTF.

About this clonotype itself: One end of the junction fails to match germline, which may point to a read error. The chain employs TRBV18 and TRBJ2-7; D possibly uses TRBD1 or TRBD2 (5 bases each). Germline V lookup: CDR1 KGHSH, CDR2 LQKENI. The CDR3 is made up of 14 amino acids. Written as DNA, the CDR3 is TGTGCCAGCTCCGAGAGGGGCCGAGTGGAGAGCATCGGCTTC. This translates into CASSERGRVESIGF.

The chain is built from TRBV30 and TRBJ2-5; D is perhaps TRBD1 (5 bases). Germline loops: CDR1 GTSNPN, CDR2 SVGIG (reference sequence). The V end lost 4 bases, the J end lost 0 bases, and 9 bases lay between the germline ends. The CDR3 runs 13 residues. CDR3 loop: CAWIGRDQETQYF. The CDR3 nucleotides are TGTGCCTGGATTGGCAGGGACCAAGAGACCCAGTACTTC.

The chain links TRBV12-3 or TRBV12-4 to TRBJ2-7; possibly TRBD1 or TRBD2 for D (5 bases each). The CDR3 is 13 residues long. V lost 5 bases and J 0 bases, leaving 8 bases between the germline ends. The CDR3 region is CASSGTPSYEQYF. Here the CDR3 DNA reads TGTGCCAGCAGTGGGACCCCCTCCTACGAGCAGTACTTC.